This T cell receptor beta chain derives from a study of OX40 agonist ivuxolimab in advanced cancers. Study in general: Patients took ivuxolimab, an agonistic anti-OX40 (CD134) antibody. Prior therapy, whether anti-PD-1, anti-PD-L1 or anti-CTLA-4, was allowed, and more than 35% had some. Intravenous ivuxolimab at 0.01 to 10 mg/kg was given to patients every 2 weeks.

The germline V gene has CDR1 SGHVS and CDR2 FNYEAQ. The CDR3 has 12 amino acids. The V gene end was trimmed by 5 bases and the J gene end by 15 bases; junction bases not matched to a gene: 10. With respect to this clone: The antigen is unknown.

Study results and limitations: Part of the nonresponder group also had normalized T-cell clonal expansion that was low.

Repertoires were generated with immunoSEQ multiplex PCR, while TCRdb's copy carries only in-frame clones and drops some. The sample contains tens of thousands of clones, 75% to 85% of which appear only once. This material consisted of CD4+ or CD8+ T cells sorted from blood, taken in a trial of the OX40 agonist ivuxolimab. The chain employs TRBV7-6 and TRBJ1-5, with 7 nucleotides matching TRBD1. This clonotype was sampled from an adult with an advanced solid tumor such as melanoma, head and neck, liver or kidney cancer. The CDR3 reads CASSTEDRAWHF. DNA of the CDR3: TGTGCCAGCAGCACAGAAGACAGGGCTTGGCATTTT.